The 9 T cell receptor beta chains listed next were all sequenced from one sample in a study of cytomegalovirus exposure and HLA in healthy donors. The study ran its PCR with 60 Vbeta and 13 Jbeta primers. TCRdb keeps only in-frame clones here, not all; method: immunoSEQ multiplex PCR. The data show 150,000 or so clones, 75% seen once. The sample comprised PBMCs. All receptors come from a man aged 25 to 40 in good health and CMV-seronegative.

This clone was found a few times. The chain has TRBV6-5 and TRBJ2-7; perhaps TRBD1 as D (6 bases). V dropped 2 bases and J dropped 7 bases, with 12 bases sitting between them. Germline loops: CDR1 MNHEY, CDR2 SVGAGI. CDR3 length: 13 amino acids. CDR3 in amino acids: CASSYRGTHEQYF. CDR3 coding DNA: TGTGCCAGCAGTTACAGGGGGACCCATGAGCAGTACTTC.

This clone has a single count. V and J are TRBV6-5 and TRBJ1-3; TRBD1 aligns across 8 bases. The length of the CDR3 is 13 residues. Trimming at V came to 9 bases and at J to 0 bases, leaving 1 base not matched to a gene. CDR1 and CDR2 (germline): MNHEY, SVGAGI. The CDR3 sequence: CASGTGSGNTIYF. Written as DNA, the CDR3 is TGTGCCAGTGGGACAGGCTCTGGAAACACCATATATTTT.

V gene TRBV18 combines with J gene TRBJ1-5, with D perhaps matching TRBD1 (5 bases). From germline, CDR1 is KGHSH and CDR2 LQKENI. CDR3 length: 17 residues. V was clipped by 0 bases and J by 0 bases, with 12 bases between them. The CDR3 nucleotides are TGTGCCAGCTCACCACCCCCGCGACAGTCTAGCAATCAGCCCCAGCATTTT. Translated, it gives CASSPPPRQSSNQPQHF.

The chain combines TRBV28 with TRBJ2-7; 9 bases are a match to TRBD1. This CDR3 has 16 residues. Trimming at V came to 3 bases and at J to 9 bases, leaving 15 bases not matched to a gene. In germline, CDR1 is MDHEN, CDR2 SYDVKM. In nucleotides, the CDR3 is TGTGCCAGCAGTTTTAGATCCGGGACAGGGTACTTAGGGCAGTACTTC. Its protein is CASSFRSGTGYLGQYF. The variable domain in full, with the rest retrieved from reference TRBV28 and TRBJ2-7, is DVKVTQSSRYLVKRTGEKVFLECVQDMDHENMFWYRQDPGLGLRLIYFSYDVKMKEKGDIPEGYSVSREKKERFSLILESASTNQTSMYLCASSFRSGTGYLGQYFGPGTRLTVT.

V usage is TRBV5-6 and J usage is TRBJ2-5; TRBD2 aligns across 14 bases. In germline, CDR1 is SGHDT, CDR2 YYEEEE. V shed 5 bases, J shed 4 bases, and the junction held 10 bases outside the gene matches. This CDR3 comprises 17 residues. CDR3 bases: TGTGCCAGCAGTTCGAGGCCCGGGACTAGCGGGAGAGAGACCCAGTACTTC. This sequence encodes CASSSRPGTSGRETQYF.

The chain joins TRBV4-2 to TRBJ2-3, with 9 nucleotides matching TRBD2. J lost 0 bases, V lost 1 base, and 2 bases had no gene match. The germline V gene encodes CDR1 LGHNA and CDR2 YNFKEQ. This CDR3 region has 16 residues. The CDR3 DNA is TGTGCCAGCAGCCAAGCTAGCGGGACTAGCACAGATACGCAGTATTTT. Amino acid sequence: CASSQASGTSTDTQYF.

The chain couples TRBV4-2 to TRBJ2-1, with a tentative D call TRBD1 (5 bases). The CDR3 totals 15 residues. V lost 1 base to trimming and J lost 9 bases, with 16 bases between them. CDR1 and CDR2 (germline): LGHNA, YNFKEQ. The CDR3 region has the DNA TGTGCCAGCAGCCAAGTGGTACAGGCTGTAGGTGAGCAGTTCTTC. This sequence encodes CASSQVVQAVGEQFF.

CDR3 residues: CASSPPAGDKNIQYF. The CDR3 bases are TGTGCCAGCAGCCCCCCAGCGGGCGACAAAAACATTCAGTACTTC. The chain employs TRBV11-3 and TRBJ2-4; weak D call: TRBD2 (6 bases). V lost 5 bases and J lost 3, with 14 bases in between. Germline CDR1 reads SGHNT; CDR2 reads YENEEA. This CDR3 is 15 amino acids long.

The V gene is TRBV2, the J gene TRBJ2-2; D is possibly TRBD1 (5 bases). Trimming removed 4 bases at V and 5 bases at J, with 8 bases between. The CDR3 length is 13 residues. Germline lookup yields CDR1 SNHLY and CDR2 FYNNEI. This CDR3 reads CASSAQGTGELFF. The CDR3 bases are TGTGCCAGCAGTGCCCAGGGAACCGGGGAGCTGTTTTTT.